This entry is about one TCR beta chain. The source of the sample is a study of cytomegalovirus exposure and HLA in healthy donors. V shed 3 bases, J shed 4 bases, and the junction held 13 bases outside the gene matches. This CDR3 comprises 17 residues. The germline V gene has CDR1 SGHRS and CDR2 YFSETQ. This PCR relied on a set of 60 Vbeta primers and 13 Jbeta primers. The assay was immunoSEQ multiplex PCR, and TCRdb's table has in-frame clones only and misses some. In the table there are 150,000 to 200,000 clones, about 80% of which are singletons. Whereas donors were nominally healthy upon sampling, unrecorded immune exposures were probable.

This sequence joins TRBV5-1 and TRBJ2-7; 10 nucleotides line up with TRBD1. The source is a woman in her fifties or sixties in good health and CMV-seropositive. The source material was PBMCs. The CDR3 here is CASSSTTPDRGNYEQYF. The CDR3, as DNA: TGCGCCAGCAGCTCCACCACCCCGGACAGGGGGAATTACGAGCAGTACTTC.